The source of this TCR beta chain is a study of OX40 agonist ivuxolimab in advanced cancers. Study in general: Ivuxolimab, an agonist antibody against OX40 (CD134), was given to patients. General study points: CD4+ and CD8+ blood T cells expanded clonally by week 6 at 0.1 to 3.0 mg/kg. Certain nonresponding patients likewise had low normalized T-cell clonal expansion.

CDR1 is MGHRA and CDR2 is YSYEKL in the germline V gene. The CDR3 runs to 15 residues. Trimming shortened V by 0 bases and J by 5 bases, and 13 bases separated the two germline ends. To note about this clone: What it recognizes is unknown.

Assay used: immunoSEQ multiplex PCR; TCRdb lists only in-frame clones, some missing. Here the sample spans 37,000 or so clones, less than 90% being singletons. The receptor was derived from an adult with an advanced solid tumor such as melanoma, head and neck, liver or kidney cancer. This chain links TRBV4-1 with TRBJ1-1; D is unresolved. Specimen: CD4+ or CD8+ T cells sorted from blood, collected in a trial of the OX40 agonist ivuxolimab. In DNA form, the CDR3 reads TGCGCCAGCAGCCAAGACAACATGATGGGGACTGAAGCTTTCTTT. It is translated as CASSQDNMMGTEAFF.